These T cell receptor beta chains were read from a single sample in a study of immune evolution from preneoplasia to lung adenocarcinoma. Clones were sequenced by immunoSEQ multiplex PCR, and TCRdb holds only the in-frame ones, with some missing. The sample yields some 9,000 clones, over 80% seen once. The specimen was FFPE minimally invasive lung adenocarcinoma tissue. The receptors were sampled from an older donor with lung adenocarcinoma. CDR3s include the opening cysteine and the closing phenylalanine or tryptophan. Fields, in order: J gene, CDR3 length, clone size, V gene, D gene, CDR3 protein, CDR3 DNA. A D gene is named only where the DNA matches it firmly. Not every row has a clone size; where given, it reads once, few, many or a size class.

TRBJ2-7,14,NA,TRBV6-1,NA,CASLPPGIHYEQYF,TGTGCCAGCTTACCCCCGGGGATCCACTACGAGCAGTACTTC
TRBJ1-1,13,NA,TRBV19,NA,CASSPRGNTEAFF,TGTGCCAGTAGTCCGCGGGGGAACACTGAAGCTTTCTTT
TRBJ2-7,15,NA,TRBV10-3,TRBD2,CAISVTTSGSPEQYF,TGTGCCATCAGTGTTACTACTAGCGGGAGTCCCGAGCAGTACTTC
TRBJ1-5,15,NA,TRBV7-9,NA,CTSSLRGGSNQPQHF,TGTACCAGCAGCCTTAGGGGAGGTAGCAATCAGCCCCAGCATTTT
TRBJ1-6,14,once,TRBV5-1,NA,CASGSGRVESPLHF,TGCGCCAGCGGGTCAGGGAGGGTCGAGTCACCCCTCCACTTT
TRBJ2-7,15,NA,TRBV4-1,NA,CASSQGGSPSYEQYF,TGCGCCAGCAGCCAAGGGGGGTCTCCGTCCTACGAGCAGTACTTC
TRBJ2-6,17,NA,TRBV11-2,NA,CASSQRALTSGANVLTF,TGTGCCAGCAGCCAGAGGGCACTGACCTCTGGGGCCAACGTCCTGACTTTC
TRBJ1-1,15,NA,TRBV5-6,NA,CASSSTGATNREAFF,TGTGCCAGCAGCTCGACCGGGGCAACGAACAGGGAAGCTTTCTTT
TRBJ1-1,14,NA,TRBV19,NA,CASSFIFSGTEAFF,TGTGCCAGTAGTTTTATCTTTTCCGGCACTGAAGCTTTCTTT
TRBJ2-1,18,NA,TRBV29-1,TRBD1,CSVPPGQGSWSSYNEQFF,TGCAGCGTCCCACCGGGACAGGGCTCCTGGAGCTCCTACAATGAGCAGTTCTTC
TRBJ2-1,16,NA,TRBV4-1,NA,CASSRRDGSSYNEQFF,TGCGCCAGCAGCCGCCGGGACGGCAGCTCCTACAATGAGCAGTTCTTC
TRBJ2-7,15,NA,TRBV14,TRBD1,CASSDQDRVIREQYF,TGTGCCAGCAGCGATCAGGACAGGGTTATCCGCGAGCAGTACTTC
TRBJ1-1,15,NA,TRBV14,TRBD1,CASSQVSTGDTEAFF,TGTGCCAGCAGCCAAGTGTCCACAGGGGACACTGAAGCTTTCTTT
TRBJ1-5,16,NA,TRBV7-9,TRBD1,CASSLARGKGNQPQHF,TGTGCCAGCAGCTTAGCCAGGGGGAAAGGCAATCAGCCCCAGCATTTT
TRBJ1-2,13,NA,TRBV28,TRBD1,CAIQTGGSYGYTF,TGTGCCATCCAGACAGGGGGCAGCTATGGCTACACCTTC
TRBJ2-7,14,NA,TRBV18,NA,CASSPPTRSYEQYF,TGTGCCAGCTCACCACCGACTAGGTCCTACGAGCAGTACTTC
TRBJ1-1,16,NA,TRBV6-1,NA,CASSDLVGRRNTEAFF,TGTGCCAGCAGTGACCTGGTCGGGCGGCGGAACACTGAAGCTTTCTTT
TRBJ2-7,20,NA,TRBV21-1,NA,CASSKFGTFGRTALHHEQYF,TGTGCCAGCAGCAAGTTCGGGACCTTCGGCAGGACAGCCCTTCACCACGAGCAGTACTTC
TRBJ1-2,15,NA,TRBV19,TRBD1,CASTGHAGQSYGYTF,TGTGCCAGTACTGGCCACGCGGGACAGAGTTATGGCTACACCTTC
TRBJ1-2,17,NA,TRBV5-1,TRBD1,CASSIGTDGTRYYGYTF,TGCGCCAGCAGTATCGGGACAGATGGGACTAGGTACTATGGCTACACCTTC
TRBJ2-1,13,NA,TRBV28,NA,CASTPGLGNEQFF,TGTGCCAGCACCCCGGGACTCGGCAATGAGCAGTTCTTC
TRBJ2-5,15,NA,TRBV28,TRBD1,CASSFGQGAHSAQYF,TGTGCCAGCAGTTTCGGACAGGGGGCGCATTCGGCCCAGTACTTC
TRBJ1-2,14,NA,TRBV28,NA,CASSEATGIYGYTF,TGTGCCAGCTCCGAGGCCACAGGGATATATGGCTACACCTTC
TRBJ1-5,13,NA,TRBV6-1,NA,CASSEKSNQPQHF,TGTGCCAGCAGTGAAAAGAGCAATCAGCCCCAGCATTTT
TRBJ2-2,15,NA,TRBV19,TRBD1,CASSSGTANTGELFF,TGTGCCAGTAGTTCCGGGACAGCGAACACCGGGGAGCTGTTTTTT
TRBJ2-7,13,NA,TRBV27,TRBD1,CASSIDRVYEQYF,TGTGCCAGCAGTATAGACAGGGTTTACGAGCAGTACTTC
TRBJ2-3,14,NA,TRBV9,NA,CASSEGGATDTQYF,TGTGCCAGCAGCGAAGGCGGAGCCACAGATACGCAGTATTTT
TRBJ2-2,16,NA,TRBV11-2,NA,CASILNGGQNTGELFF,TGTGCCAGCATCCTAAATGGGGGGCAGAACACCGGGGAGCTGTTTTTT
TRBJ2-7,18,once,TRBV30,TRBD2,CAWSVLMGRGLGSYEQYF,TGTGCCTGGAGTGTACTTATGGGGAGGGGACTAGGGTCCTACGAGCAGTACTTC
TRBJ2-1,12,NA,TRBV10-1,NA,CASSEGSNEQFF,TGCGCCAGCAGTGAAGGCAGCAATGAGCAGTTCTTC
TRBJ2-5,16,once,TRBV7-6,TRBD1,CASSSQGAPSPETQYF,TGTGCCAGCAGCTCACAGGGGGCGCCAAGCCCGGAGACCCAGTACTTC
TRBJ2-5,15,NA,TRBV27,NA,CASSLGGAVQETQYF,TGTGCCAGCAGTTTAGGTGGGGCAGTCCAAGAGACCCAGTACTTC
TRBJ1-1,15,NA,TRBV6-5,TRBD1,CASRPQQGAGAEAFF,TGTGCCAGCCGGCCTCAACAGGGGGCTGGCGCTGAAGCTTTCTTT
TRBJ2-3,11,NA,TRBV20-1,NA,CSARQTDTQYF,TGCAGTGCTAGACAGACAGATACGCAGTATTTT
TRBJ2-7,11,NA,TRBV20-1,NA,CSATPSNEQYF,TGCAGTGCTACCCCGTCTAACGAGCAGTACTTC
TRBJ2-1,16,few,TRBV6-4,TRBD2,CASSLTSGSSYNEQFF,TGTGCCAGCAGCCTGACCAGCGGGAGTTCCTACAATGAGCAGTTCTTC
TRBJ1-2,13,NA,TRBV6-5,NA,CASSKPTGFGYTF,TGTGCCAGCAGTAAACCGACAGGTTTTGGCTACACCTTC
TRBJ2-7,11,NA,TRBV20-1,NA,CSASDVSEQYF,TGCAGTGCTAGCGATGTTAGCGAGCAGTACTTC
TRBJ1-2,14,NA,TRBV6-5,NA,CASSSGARGYGYTF,TGTGCCAGCAGTTCGGGGGCGCGCGGCTATGGCTACACCTTC
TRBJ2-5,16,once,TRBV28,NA,CASSSPPRGAGETQYF,TGTGCCAGCAGTTCACCCCCCAGGGGAGCGGGGGAGACCCAGTACTTC
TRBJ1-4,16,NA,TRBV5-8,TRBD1,CASSLRTGWGREKLFF,TGTGCCAGCAGCCTGAGGACAGGTTGGGGACGGGAAAAACTGTTTTTT
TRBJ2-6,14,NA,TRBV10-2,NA,CAPLDSSGANVLTF,TGCGCCCCTTTAGATAGCTCTGGGGCCAACGTCCTGACTTTC
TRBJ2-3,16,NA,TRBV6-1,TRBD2,CASSDGGSQLTDTQYF,TGTGCCAGCAGTGATGGCGGGAGTCAGTTAACAGATACGCAGTATTTT
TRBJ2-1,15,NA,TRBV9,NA,CASSAQGEVWSEQFF,TGTGCCAGCAGCGCCCAGGGTGAAGTGTGGAGTGAGCAGTTCTTC
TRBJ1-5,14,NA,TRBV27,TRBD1,CASSEINRGQPQHF,TGTGCCAGCAGCGAAATTAACAGGGGGCAGCCCCAGCATTTT
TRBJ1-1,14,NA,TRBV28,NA,CASRDTQGHTEAFF,TGTGCCAGCAGGGATACTCAGGGGCACACTGAAGCTTTCTTT
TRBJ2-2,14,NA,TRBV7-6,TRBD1,CASSITGGTGELFF,TGTGCCAGCAGCATTACAGGGGGAACCGGGGAGCTGTTTTTT
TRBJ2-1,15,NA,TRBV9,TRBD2,CASSVELAEYNEQFF,TGTGCCAGCAGCGTAGAACTAGCGGAATACAATGAGCAGTTCTTC
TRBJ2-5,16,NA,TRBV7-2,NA,CASSSQSGSRTETQYF,TGTGCCAGCAGCTCCCAATCGGGATCCAGGACAGAGACCCAGTACTTC